The 18 T cell receptor beta chains listed next were all sequenced from one sample in a study of T-cell reconstitution after alpha-beta-depleted transplantation in children (dated by TCRdb to about 2016). General conclusions and limits of the study: Apparently early alphabetaT-cell count recovery about two months after transplant reportedly relied on only several hundred rapidly expanded clones derived from non-depleted graft cells.

The method was PCR. Sequencing instrument: Illumina HiSeq 2500. To normalize quantification of the TCRbeta repertoire, the TCR libraries were built with molecular barcoding that relied on unique molecular identifiers. TCRdb cleaned the public reads at Q25 with fastp, built clones with MiXCR and kept in-frame beta chains. CDR3 protein sequences are deduplicated, and each keeps its most common genes and DNA. In this sample the table shows about 32,000 distinct CDR3 sequences, roughly 6.7% of which occur a single time. The top ten clonotypes cover 25% to 30% of the sample. Reading the label with the study, this specimen's time point is: day 60 (about 2 months) after transplantation. The label giving this sample's treatment or condition can be read as: allogeneic hematopoietic cell transplantation with graft depleted of TCRalphabeta T cells and CD19 B cells. Their antigens remain unidentified. The sequencing here drew on peripheral blood, taken 60 days after TCRalphabeta/CD19-depleted stem cell transplant. The receptor source for this set is a child less than two years old who had a stem cell transplant for acute myeloid leukemia, so the T cells may come from the graft donor.

In its sample, this clonotype was seen many times. The genes are TRBV12-3 or TRBV12-4 and TRBJ2-1; perhaps TRBD1 as D (5 bases). The V end lost 6 bases, the J end lost 0 bases, and 18 bases lay between the germline ends. This CDR3 contains 17 residues. The CDR3 here is CASRGGHPVSSYNEQFF. In DNA, the CDR3 is TGTGCCAGCAGAGGTGGACACCCCGTTAGCTCCTACAATGAGCAGTTCTTC.

In its sample, this clonotype was seen many times. The chain combines TRBV13 with TRBJ2-4; D uncertain. Trimming left V 5 bases short and J 2 bases short, with 7 bases between. Germline loops: CDR1 PRHDT, CDR2 FYEKMQ (reference sequence). The CDR3 runs to 13 residues. In DNA, the CDR3 is TGTGCCAGCAGCCGTGGGTCCAAAAACATTCAGTACTTC. Protein sequence: CASSRGSKNIQYF.

This clonotype was counted ten times or more. This chain connects TRBV28 to TRBJ2-7; D is perhaps TRBD2 (6 bases). The CDR3 covers 15 residues. The germline V and J ends were trimmed by 4 bases and 3 bases, with 16 bases remaining between them. Per the germline V gene, CDR1 is MDHEN and CDR2 is SYDVKM. CDR3 protein: CASSSPGPGGYEQYF. CDR3 DNA: TGTGCCAGCAGTTCCCCGGGACCCGGGGGCTACGAGCAGTACTTC.

This clonotype was recorded at least ten times. The rearrangement links TRBV7-3 to TRBJ1-6, with TRBD1 identical over 7 bases. The junction had 8 bases not matched to a gene; V was cut back by 5 bases and J by 7 bases. The germline V gene encodes CDR1 SGHTA and CDR2 FQGTGA. This CDR3 has 15 amino acids. The CDR3 here is CASSVTGPPNSPLHF. In nucleotides, the CDR3 is TGTGCCAGCAGCGTGACAGGGCCCCCGAATTCACCCCTCCACTTT.

J is TRBJ2-5 and V is TRBV15; D not certain. With 4 bases removed from V and 1 base from J, the gap between germline ends came to 10 bases. CDR1 and CDR2 from the germline V gene are LNHNV and YYDKDF (reference sequence). The CDR3 contains 14 residues. The CDR3 sequence is CATSKPGPQETQYF. As DNA, the CDR3 is TGTGCCACCAGCAAGCCAGGCCCCCAAGAGACCCAGTACTTC.

There are many counts of this clonotype. The chain couples TRBV4-3 to TRBJ2-7; possibly TRBD2 for D (5 bases). V lost 0 bases and J lost 3, with 6 bases in between. The CDR3 is made up of 13 amino acids. Germline CDR1 is LGHNA and CDR2 is YSLEER. The CDR3 DNA follows: TGCGCCAGCAGCCAAGATCGGGACTACGAGCAGTACTTC. It specifies CASSQDRDYEQYF.

This clonotype was detected many times. The V gene is TRBV27, the J gene TRBJ2-1; 8 bases fit TRBD1. The CDR3 totals 14 residues. CDR1 and CDR2 from the germline V gene are MNHEY and SMNVEV (reference sequence). The junction had 9 bases not matched to a gene; V was cut back by 5 bases and J by 9 bases. The CDR3 is CASSPDRGRGEQFF. In nucleotides, the CDR3 is TGTGCCAGCAGTCCAGACAGGGGACGTGGTGAGCAGTTCTTC.

There are many counts of this clonotype. The rearrangement uses TRBV7-9 and TRBJ2-7, with 7 nucleotides matching TRBD1. The V segment lost 5 bases and the J segment 5 bases; nucleotides outside the gene matches: 12. CDR3 length equals 15 residues. CDR1 is SEHNR and CDR2 is FQNEAQ in the germline V gene (reference sequence). This chain's CDR3 is CASSNPVTGLHEQYF. The CDR3, as DNA: TGTGCCAGCAGCAACCCCGTGACAGGGTTGCACGAGCAGTACTTC.

Ten or more counts support this clonotype. DNA of the CDR3: TGTGCCAGCAGTGAAAGAACGACCGAGCAGTACTTC. Encoded protein: CASSERTTEQYF. The rearrangement links TRBV2 to TRBJ2-7, with no clear D. The germline V and J ends were trimmed by 2 bases and 6 bases, with 8 bases remaining between them. The germline V gene encodes CDR1 SNHLY and CDR2 FYNNEI. The CDR3 length is 12 residues.

This clonotype was detected a few times. V gene TRBV27 combines with J gene TRBJ2-4, with D possibly being TRBD1 (5 bases). Germline lookup yields CDR1 MNHEY and CDR2 SMNVEV (reference sequence). V lost 5 bases and J 0 bases, leaving 14 bases between the germline ends. This CDR3 has 16 amino acids. The CDR3 reads CASSPQDSLAKNIQYF. CDR3 coding DNA: TGTGCCAGCAGTCCCCAAGACAGTCTAGCCAAAAACATTCAGTACTTC.

This clonotype was observed a handful of times. The chain recombines TRBV30 with TRBJ2-7; 14 bases line up with TRBD2. Germline V gives CDR1 GTSNPN, CDR2 SVGIG (reference sequence). The length of the CDR3 is 17 residues. J gave up 3 bases and V 0 bases, and 7 bases lay outside the gene matches. The CDR3 region has the DNA TGTGCCTGGAGTGTACAGAGGACTAGCGGGGGGCACTACGAGCAGTACTTC. It specifies CAWSVQRTSGGHYEQYF.

The table lists this clonotype with many counts. The V and J genes are TRBV20-1 and TRBJ2-1, with 11 bases that match TRBD2. Germline lookup yields CDR1 DFQATT and CDR2 SNEGSKA (reference sequence). V was pared by 2 bases and J by 4 bases, with 4 bases of the junction left unmatched. This CDR3 is built from 15 residues. DNA of the CDR3: TGCAGTGCTAGACCCGGGACTAGCGGTTACAATGAGCAGTTCTTC. Its protein product is CSARPGTSGYNEQFF.

This clonotype came up many times. The rearrangement uses TRBV4-3 and TRBJ2-7, with 7 positions matching TRBD2. Per the germline V gene, CDR1 is LGHNA and CDR2 is YSLEER. V was clipped by 0 bases and J by 3 bases; unmatched bases: 5. The CDR3 loop spans 15 amino acids. This CDR3 is CASSQEERGDYEQYF. CDR3 nucleotide sequence: TGCGCCAGCAGCCAAGAGGAGCGGGGCGACTACGAGCAGTACTTC.

This clonotype was recorded many times. The chain recombines TRBV7-9 with TRBJ1-5; D is unresolved. CDR1 is SEHNR and CDR2 is FQNEAQ in the germline V gene (reference sequence). The CDR3 sequence is 12 residues long. The germline V and J ends were trimmed by 1 base and 2 bases, with 0 bases remaining between them. The chain's CDR3 is CASSLGNQPQHF. The CDR3 DNA sequence: TGTGCCAGCAGCTTAGGCAATCAGCCCCAGCATTTT.

The CDR3 DNA follows: TGTGCCAGCAGTTTAGCGGGCGGAGTTGGTCCGAACACCGGGGAGCTGTTTTTT. Translation gives CASSLAGGVGPNTGELFF. The J gene is TRBJ2-2, the V gene TRBV12-3 or TRBV12-4; no clear D. The CDR3 is made up of 18 amino acids. V lost 0 bases to trimming and J lost 0 bases, with 14 bases between them.

Regarding this clonotype: Being one base from a much bigger clone, this may be a read error. The V call is TRBV29-1, the J call TRBJ2-7; 8 bases fit TRBD2. There are 13 residues in the CDR3. CDR1 is SQVTM, CDR2 ANQGSEA, per germline. The CDR3 protein is CIRGGRSPYEQYF. In nucleotides, the CDR3 is TGCATTCGCGGGGGGAGATCACCCTACGAGCAGTACTTC.

This clonotype has a count of ten or more. This sequence joins TRBV6-5 and TRBJ2-5; D is possibly TRBD1 (6 bases). Trimming removed 2 bases at V and 5 bases at J, with 15 bases between. The CDR3 contains 15 residues. The germline gives CDR1 MNHEY, CDR2 SVGAGI. This CDR3 is CASSYLGRGGETQYF. In nucleotides, the CDR3 is TGTGCCAGCAGTTACCTCGGCAGGGGTGGGGAGACCCAGTACTTC.

This clonotype was counted ten times or more. V and J are TRBV11-1 and TRBJ1-1; 11 bases line up with TRBD1. CDR1 and CDR2 (germline): SGHAT, FQDESV (reference sequence). V shed 5 bases and J 6 bases; nucleotides not matched to a gene: 5. There are 14 residues in the CDR3. The CDR3, as DNA: TGTGCCAGCAGCATCTGGACAGGGGGCCCTGAAGCTTTCTTT. It is translated as CASSIWTGGPEAFF.